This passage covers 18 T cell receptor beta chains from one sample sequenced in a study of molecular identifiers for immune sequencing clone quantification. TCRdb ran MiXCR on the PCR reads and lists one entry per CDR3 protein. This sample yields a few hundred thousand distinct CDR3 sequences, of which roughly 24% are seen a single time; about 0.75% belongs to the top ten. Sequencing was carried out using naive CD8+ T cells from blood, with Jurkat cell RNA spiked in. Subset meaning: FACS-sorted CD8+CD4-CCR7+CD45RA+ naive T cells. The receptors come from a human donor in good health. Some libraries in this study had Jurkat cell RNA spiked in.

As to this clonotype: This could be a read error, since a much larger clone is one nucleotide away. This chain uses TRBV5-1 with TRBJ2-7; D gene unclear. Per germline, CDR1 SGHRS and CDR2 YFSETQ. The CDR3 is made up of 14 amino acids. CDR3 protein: CACSWSGGGYEQYF. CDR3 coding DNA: TGCGCCTGCAGTTGGTCCGGCGGCGGCTACGAGCAGTACTTC.

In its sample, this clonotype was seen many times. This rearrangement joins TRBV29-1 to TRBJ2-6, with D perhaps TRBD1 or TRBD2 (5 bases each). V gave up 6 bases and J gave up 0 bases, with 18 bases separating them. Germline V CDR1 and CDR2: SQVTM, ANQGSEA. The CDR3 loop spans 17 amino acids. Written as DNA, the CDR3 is TGCAGCGTCCTCACACCGGGGCCCGACTCTGGGGCCAACGTCCTGACTTTC. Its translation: CSVLTPGPDSGANVLTF.

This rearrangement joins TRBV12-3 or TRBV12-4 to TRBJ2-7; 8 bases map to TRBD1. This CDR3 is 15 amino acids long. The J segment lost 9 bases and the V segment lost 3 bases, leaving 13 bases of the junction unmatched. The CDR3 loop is CASSFGLSQGVWQYF. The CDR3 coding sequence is TGTGCCAGCAGTTTTGGCCTCTCACAGGGGGTTTGGCAGTACTTC.

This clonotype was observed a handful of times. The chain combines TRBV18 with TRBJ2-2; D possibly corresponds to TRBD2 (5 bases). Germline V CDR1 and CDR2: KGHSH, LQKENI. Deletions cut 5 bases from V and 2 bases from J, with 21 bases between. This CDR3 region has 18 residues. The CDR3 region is CASSDAGIRTPNTGELFF. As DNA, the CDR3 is TGTGCCAGCTCAGATGCCGGGATCAGGACTCCTAACACCGGGGAGCTGTTTTTT.

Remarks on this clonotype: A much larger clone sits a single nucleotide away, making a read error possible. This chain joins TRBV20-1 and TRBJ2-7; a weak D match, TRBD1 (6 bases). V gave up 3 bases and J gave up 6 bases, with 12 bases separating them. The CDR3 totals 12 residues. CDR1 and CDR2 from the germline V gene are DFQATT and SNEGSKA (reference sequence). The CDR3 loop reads CSAREQGFEQYF. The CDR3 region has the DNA TGCAGTGCTAGGGAACAGGGCTTCGAGCAGTACTTC.

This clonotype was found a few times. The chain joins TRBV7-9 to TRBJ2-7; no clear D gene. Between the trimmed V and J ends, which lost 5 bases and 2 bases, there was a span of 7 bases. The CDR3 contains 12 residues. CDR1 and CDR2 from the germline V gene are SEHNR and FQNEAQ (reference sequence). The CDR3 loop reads CASSTTTYEQYF. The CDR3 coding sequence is TGTGCCAGCAGCACTACTACCTACGAGCAGTACTTC.

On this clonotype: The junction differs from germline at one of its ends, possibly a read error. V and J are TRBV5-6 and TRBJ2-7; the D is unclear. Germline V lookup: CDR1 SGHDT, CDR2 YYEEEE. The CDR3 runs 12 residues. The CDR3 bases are TGTGCCAGCAGCCCGAACGCTGGCAAGCAATACTTC. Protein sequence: CASSPNAGKQYF. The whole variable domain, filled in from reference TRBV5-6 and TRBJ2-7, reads DAGVTQSPTHLIKTRGQQVTLRCSPKSGHDTVSWYQQALGQGPQFIFQYYEEEERQRGNFPDRFSGHQFPNYSSELNVNALLLGDSALYLCASSPNAGKQYFGPGTRLTVT.

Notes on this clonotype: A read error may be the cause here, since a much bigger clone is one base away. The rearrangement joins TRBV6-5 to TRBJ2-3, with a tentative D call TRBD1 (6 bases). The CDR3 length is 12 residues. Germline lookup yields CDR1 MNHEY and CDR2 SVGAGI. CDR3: CAGSSPGQRQYF. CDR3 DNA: TGTGCCGGCAGTTCCCCGGGACAAAGGCAGTATTTT.

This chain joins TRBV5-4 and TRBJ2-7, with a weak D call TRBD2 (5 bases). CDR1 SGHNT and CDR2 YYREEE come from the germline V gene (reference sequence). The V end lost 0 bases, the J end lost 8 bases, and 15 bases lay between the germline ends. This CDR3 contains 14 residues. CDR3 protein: CASSLASGAVQQYF. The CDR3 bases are TGTGCCAGCAGCTTGGCCAGCGGAGCGGTCCAGCAGTACTTC.

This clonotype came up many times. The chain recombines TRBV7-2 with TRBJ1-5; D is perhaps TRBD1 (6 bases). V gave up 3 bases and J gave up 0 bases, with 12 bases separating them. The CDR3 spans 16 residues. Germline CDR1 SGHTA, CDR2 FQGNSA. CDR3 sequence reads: CASSLDSRYSNQPQHF. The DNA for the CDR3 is TGTGCCAGCAGCTTGGACAGTCGCTATAGCAATCAGCCCCAGCATTTT.

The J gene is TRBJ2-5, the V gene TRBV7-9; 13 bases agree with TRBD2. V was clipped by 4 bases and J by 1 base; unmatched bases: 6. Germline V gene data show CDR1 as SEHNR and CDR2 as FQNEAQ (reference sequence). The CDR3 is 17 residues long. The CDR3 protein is CASSSTTSGGVQETQYF. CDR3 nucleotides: TGTGCCAGCAGCTCGACTACTAGCGGGGGGGTCCAAGAGACCCAGTACTTC.

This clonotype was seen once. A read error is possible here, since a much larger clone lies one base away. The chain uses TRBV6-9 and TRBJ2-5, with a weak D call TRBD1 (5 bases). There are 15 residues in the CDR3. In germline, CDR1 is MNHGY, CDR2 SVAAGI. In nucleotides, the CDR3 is TGTGCCAGCAGATATTTAGGGGTCCCCCGCGAGACCCAGTACTTC. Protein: CASRYLGVPRETQYF.

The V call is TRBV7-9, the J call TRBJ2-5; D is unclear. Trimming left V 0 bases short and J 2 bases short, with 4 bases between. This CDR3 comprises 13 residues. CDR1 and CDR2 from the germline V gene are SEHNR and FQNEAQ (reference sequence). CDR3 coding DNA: TGTGCCAGCAGCTTAGCGTGGCAAGAGACCCAGTACTTC. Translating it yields CASSLAWQETQYF.

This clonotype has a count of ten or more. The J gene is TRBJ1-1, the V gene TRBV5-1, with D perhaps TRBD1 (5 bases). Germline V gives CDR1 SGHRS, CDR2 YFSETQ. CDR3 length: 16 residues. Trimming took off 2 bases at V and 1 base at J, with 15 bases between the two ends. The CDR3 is CASSFSPGGGNTEAFF. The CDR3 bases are TGCGCCAGCAGCTTCTCCCCCGGGGGGGGGAACACTGAAGCTTTCTTT. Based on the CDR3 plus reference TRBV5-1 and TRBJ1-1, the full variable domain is KAGVTQTPRYLIKTRGQQVTLSCSPISGHRSVSWYQQTPGQGLQFLFEYFSETQRNKGNFPGRFSGRQFSNSRSEMNVSTLELGDSALYLCASSFSPGGGNTEAFFGQGTRLTVV.

Written as DNA, the CDR3 is TGTGCCAGTAGTAGGCAGGGGCCCAACGAGCAGTACTTC. This encodes CASSRQGPNEQYF. The chain combines TRBV19 with TRBJ2-7, with D perhaps TRBD1 (6 bases). This CDR3 region has 13 residues. CDR1 and CDR2 from the germline V gene are LNHDA and SQIVND (reference sequence). V lost 4 bases to trimming and J lost 5 bases, with 12 bases between them.

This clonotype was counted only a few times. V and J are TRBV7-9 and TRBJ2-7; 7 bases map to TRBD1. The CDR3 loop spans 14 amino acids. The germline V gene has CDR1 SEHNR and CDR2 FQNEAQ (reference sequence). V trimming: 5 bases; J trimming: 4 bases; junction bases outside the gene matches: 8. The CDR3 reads CASSPLSGGYEQYF. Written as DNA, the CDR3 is TGTGCCAGCAGCCCCCTCTCAGGGGGATACGAGCAGTACTTC.

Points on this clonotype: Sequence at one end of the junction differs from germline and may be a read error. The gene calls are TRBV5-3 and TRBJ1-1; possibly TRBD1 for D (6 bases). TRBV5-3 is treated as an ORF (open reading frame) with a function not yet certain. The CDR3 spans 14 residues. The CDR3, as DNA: TGTGCCAGCAGCTTCGGGGGGCACGACACTGAAGCTTTCTTT. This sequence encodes CASSFGGHDTEAFF.

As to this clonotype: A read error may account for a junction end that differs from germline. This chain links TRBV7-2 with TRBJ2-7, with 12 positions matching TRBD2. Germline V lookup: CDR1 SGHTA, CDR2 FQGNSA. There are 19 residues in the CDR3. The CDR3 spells CASSVALTTSGSWSDEQYF. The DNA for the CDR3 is TGTGCCAGCAGCGTAGCGCTGACGACTAGCGGGAGTTGGTCCGACGAGCAGTACTTC.